This T cell receptor (beta chain) was sequenced during a study of blood T cell repertoires in COVID-19. In the study overall: Samples of COVID-19 (acute and convalescent) were obtained from the United States, Italy and Spain. PBMCs, B-cell-depleted T cells, or T cells provided the cDNA or gDNA that made up the material.

Measured with immunoSEQ multiplex PCR; TCRdb has only the in-frame clones, and not every one. The data hold about 370,000 clones, with approximately 92% observed a single time. Cohort 3 donors counted as recovered after two negative PCRs, clearance, or resolved symptoms. This CDR3 is built from 17 residues. V was trimmed by 0 bases and J by 0 bases, leaving 14 bases between them. Germline-derived CDR1 and CDR2 are SGHRS and YFSETQ. The rearrangement links TRBV5-1 to TRBJ2-3, with a possible D match to TRBD1 (6 bases). This receptor was taken from a man aged 18 to 30 who had recovered from COVID-19. Material: PBMCs or T cells enriched from blood (not recorded which). In nucleotides, the CDR3 is TGCGCCAGCAGCTTGGGGACAGACTCCTCTAGCACAGATACGCAGTATTTT. It specifies CASSLGTDSSSTDTQYF. Supplemented by reference TRBV5-1 and TRBJ2-3, the full variable domain reads KAGVTQTPRYLIKTRGQQVTLSCSPISGHRSVSWYQQTPGQGLQFLFEYFSETQRNKGNFPGRFSGRQFSNSRSEMNVSTLELGDSALYLCASSLGTDSSSTDTQYFGPGTRLTVL.